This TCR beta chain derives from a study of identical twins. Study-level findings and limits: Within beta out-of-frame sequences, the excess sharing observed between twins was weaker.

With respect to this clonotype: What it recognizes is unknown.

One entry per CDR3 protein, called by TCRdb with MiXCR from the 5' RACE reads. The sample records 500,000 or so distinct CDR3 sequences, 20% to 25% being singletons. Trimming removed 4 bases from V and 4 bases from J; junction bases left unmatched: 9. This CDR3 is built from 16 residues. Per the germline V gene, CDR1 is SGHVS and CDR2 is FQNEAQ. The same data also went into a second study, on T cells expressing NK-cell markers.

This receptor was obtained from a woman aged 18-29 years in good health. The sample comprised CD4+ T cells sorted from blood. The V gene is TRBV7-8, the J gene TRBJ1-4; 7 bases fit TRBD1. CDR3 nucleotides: TGTGCCAGCAGCTCGGACCGGGACAGAGTTAATGAAAAACTGTTTTTT. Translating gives CASSSDRDRVNEKLFF.